Each of the 23 T cell receptor beta chains below was sequenced from the same sample in a study of T cell responses to AZD1222 COVID-19 vaccine. Some clones are missing from TCRdb's copy, which holds only in-frame ones; the method was immunoSEQ multiplex PCR. The sample has around 66,000 clones; less than 85% are singletons. The sequences come from peripheral blood, collected on day 0 of MenACWY control vaccination. Every receptor here comes from an adult in good health.

The chain has TRBV4-1 and TRBJ1-6, with unresolved D. The CDR3 is 14 residues long. CDR1 is MGHRA and CDR2 is YSYEKL in the germline V gene. Trimming left V 1 base short and J 7 bases short, with 8 bases between. DNA for the CDR3: TGCGCCAGCAGCCAAGGCTTGGCGAATTCACCCCTCCACTTT. Protein sequence: CASSQGLANSPLHF.

CDR3 sequence: CASSWTGAGNTIYF. The CDR3 nucleotides are TGCGCCAGCAGCTGGACAGGGGCCGGAAACACCATATATTTT. J is TRBJ1-3 and V is TRBV5-1; 9 bases are shared with TRBD1. Per germline, CDR1 SGHRS and CDR2 YFSETQ. CDR3 length: 14 residues. V lost 3 bases, J lost 4 bases, and 2 bases stayed unmatched.

The genes are TRBV12-5 and TRBJ2-7; perhaps TRBD1 as D (6 bases). The CDR3 has 15 amino acids. Trimming removed 1 base at V and 6 bases at J, with 16 bases between. Per germline, CDR1 LGHNT and CDR2 FRNRAP. CDR3 loop: CASGLDQGPRGEQYF. The DNA of the CDR3 is TGTGCTAGTGGTTTGGATCAGGGGCCTCGGGGCGAGCAGTACTTC.

V gene TRBV6-2 or TRBV6-3 combines with J gene TRBJ1-2; 8 nucleotides align to TRBD1. V lost 6 bases, J lost 0 bases, and 6 bases stayed unmatched. The CDR3 consists of 15 residues. The germline gives CDR1 MNHEY, CDR2 SVGEGT. In DNA form, the CDR3 reads TGTGCCAGCAGCCCTACAGGGGGAGCTAACTATGGCTACACCTTC. Encoded protein: CASSPTGGANYGYTF.

The CDR3 spells CAISGTSGGAGGNEQFF. The CDR3 DNA sequence: TGTGCCATCAGTGGGACTAGCGGGGGGGCCGGTGGCAATGAGCAGTTCTTC. The chain is built from TRBV10-3 and TRBJ2-1; 15 bases map to TRBD2. This CDR3 comprises 17 residues. V trimming: 4 bases; J trimming: 6 bases; junction bases outside the gene matches: 7. Germline loops: CDR1 ENHRY, CDR2 SYGVKD.

This clone was found a few times. This sequence joins TRBV7-2 and TRBJ1-3; D remains unclear. Germline CDR1 reads SGHTA; CDR2 reads FQGNSA. CDR3 length: 16 amino acids. Trimming took off 3 bases at V and 0 bases at J, with 12 bases between the two ends. The CDR3 DNA is TGTGCCAGCAGCTTGAGCAGTGTAACCTCTGGAAACACCATATATTTT. It encodes CASSLSSVTSGNTIYF.

The chain couples TRBV11-2 to TRBJ1-1, with unresolved D. The CDR3 loop spans 16 amino acids. The V end lost 0 bases, the J end lost 0 bases, and 11 bases lay between the germline ends. The germline CDR1 and CDR2 sequences are SGHAT and FQNNGV. The CDR3: CASSLDRARVNTEAFF. As DNA, the CDR3 is TGTGCCAGCAGCTTAGACCGGGCGAGGGTGAACACTGAAGCTTTCTTT.

The V gene is TRBV5-4, the J gene TRBJ1-2; TRBD1 aligns across 9 bases. Germline CDR1 reads SGHNT; CDR2 reads YYREEE (reference sequence). There are 14 residues in the CDR3. V shed 4 bases, J shed 4 bases, and the junction held 5 bases outside the gene matches. CDR3 DNA sequence: TGTGCCAGCAGCCTACAGGGGGCCGGCTATGGCTACACCTTC. The encoded protein is CASSLQGAGYGYTF.

This clone was seen only a few times. The chain joins TRBV6-5 to TRBJ1-5, with 8 bases lining up with TRBD1. CDR1 is MNHEY, CDR2 SVGAGI, per germline. The CDR3 sequence is 13 residues long. V lost 4 bases, J lost 10 bases, and 6 bases stayed unmatched. This chain's CDR3 is CASSSGQGNPQHF. For the CDR3, the DNA is TGTGCCAGCAGTTCCGGACAGGGTAACCCCCAGCATTTT.

The chain combines TRBV30 with TRBJ2-3; TRBD2 matches 7 bases. CDR1 is GTSNPN and CDR2 is SVGIG in the germline V gene (reference sequence). J lost 3 bases, V lost 2 bases, and 5 bases had no gene match. This CDR3 spans 14 amino acids. CDR3 region: CAWSTMGGTDTQYF. The CDR3, as DNA: TGTGCCTGGAGTACGATGGGGGGGACAGATACGCAGTATTTT.

V gene TRBV2 combines with J gene TRBJ1-2; the match to TRBD1 covers 10 bases. This CDR3 is built from 13 residues. V dropped 6 bases and J dropped 6; count of bases not matched to a gene: 4. Germline CDR1 is SNHLY and CDR2 is FYNNEI. CDR3 region: CASRGGQGNGYTF. As DNA, the CDR3 is TGTGCCAGCAGGGGGGGACAGGGGAATGGCTACACCTTC.

This clone came up once. The chain couples TRBV6-1 to TRBJ2-7; D remains unclear. Per the germline V gene, CDR1 is MNHNS and CDR2 is SASEGT. The CDR3 contains 12 residues. V was cut by 2 bases and J by 3 bases, with 5 bases left in between. The CDR3 region has the DNA TGTGCCAGCAGTGAACCCGGCTACGAGCAGTACTTC. It is translated as CASSEPGYEQYF.

The CDR3 DNA is TGTGCCAGCAGCTTGGGCTTAAGGGAATACCAAGAGACCCAGTACTTC. This gives the protein CASSLGLREYQETQYF. The chain couples TRBV7-8 to TRBJ2-5; D ambiguous. The CDR3 length is 16 residues. V was cut by 3 bases and J by 0 bases, with 14 bases left in between. From germline, CDR1 is SGHVS and CDR2 FQNEAQ.

This chain joins TRBV6-1 and TRBJ1-1; 9 nucleotides agree with TRBD1. CDR1 and CDR2 (germline): MNHNS, SASEGT. The CDR3 is 16 amino acids. Unmatched junction bases numbered 11, after V lost 4 bases and J lost 5 bases. DNA of the CDR3: TGTGCCAGCAGTGTTGGGCAGGGACAGGGAAATACTGAAGCTTTCTTT. Encoded protein: CASSVGQGQGNTEAFF.

V usage is TRBV2 and J usage is TRBJ2-1; 7 nucleotides line up with TRBD2. CDR1 is SNHLY, CDR2 FYNNEI, per germline. This CDR3 region has 15 residues. V shed 5 bases and J 7 bases; nucleotides not matched to a gene: 11. CDR3 protein: CASSTLAALSNEQFF. CDR3 DNA sequence: TGTGCCAGCAGTACGCTAGCGGCCTTGTCTAATGAGCAGTTCTTC.

This clone was seen a few times. The chain joins TRBV13 to TRBJ1-2; 7 bases line up with TRBD1. The trim removed 5 bases at V and 4 bases at J, leaving 4 bases unmatched. The CDR3 consists of 13 residues. The V gene's germline CDR1 is PRHDT and CDR2 FYEKMQ (reference sequence). In DNA form, the CDR3 reads TGTGCCAGCAGCCACCGGGACAGCTATGGCTACACCTTC. Translating gives CASSHRDSYGYTF.

This chain links TRBV7-9 with TRBJ2-2; D uncertain. The CDR3 consists of 16 residues. From germline, CDR1 is SEHNR and CDR2 FQNEAQ (reference sequence). Trimming took off 1 base at V and 0 bases at J, with 9 bases between the two ends. The CDR3 is CASSLGTLANTGELFF. The CDR3 DNA reads as TGTGCCAGCAGCTTAGGGACCCTCGCGAACACCGGGGAGCTGTTTTTT.

V usage is TRBV30 and J usage is TRBJ2-2; TRBD2 agrees at 11 bases. The V and J ends lost 0 bases and 4 bases, in that order; junction bases with no gene match: 1. The CDR3 is made up of 15 amino acids. Germline CDR1 is GTSNPN and CDR2 is SVGIG (reference sequence). The CDR3 region has the DNA TGTGCCTGGAGTGTACTAGCGGGAGTCACCGGGGAGCTGTTTTTT. It codes for CAWSVLAGVTGELFF.

The rearrangement uses TRBV2 and TRBJ2-5; the D gene is possibly TRBD1 (6 bases). Trimming took 4 bases from V and 2 from J, leaving 11 bases between them. Germline V gene lookup returns CDR1 SNHLY and CDR2 FYNNEI. CDR3 size: 14 residues. The CDR3 loop is CASSGDRNQETQYF. DNA for the CDR3: TGTGCCAGCAGTGGCGACAGGAATCAAGAGACCCAGTACTTC.

The chain recombines TRBV28 with TRBJ1-5; D remains unclear. Germline CDR1 is MDHEN and CDR2 is SYDVKM. V lost 7 bases to trimming and J lost 4 bases, with 17 bases between them. CDR3 length equals 15 residues. CDR3 residues: CASNSAMFGNQPQHF. DNA of the CDR3: TGTGCCAGCAATAGTGCAATGTTCGGAAATCAGCCCCAGCATTTT.

The chain combines TRBV9 with TRBJ2-3; 9 bases line up with TRBD2. The junction had 6 bases not matched to a gene; V was cut back by 6 bases and J by 1 base. Germline V lookup: CDR1 SGDLS, CDR2 YYNGEE. The CDR3 is made up of 15 amino acids. The CDR3 nucleotides are TGTGCCAGCACCTTAGCGGGAGCACGCACAGATACGCAGTATTTT. The encoded protein is CASTLAGARTDTQYF.

This rearrangement joins TRBV2 to TRBJ2-7; TRBD1 matches 9 bases. V lost 10 bases and J lost 5; bases outside the gene matches: 6. The CDR3 covers 12 residues. In germline, CDR1 is SNHLY, CDR2 FYNNEI. The chain's CDR3 is CATGQGRNEQYF. Written as DNA, the CDR3 is TGTGCCACCGGACAGGGGAGAAACGAGCAGTACTTC. Drawing the rest from reference TRBV2 and TRBJ2-7, the complete variable domain is EPEVTQTPSHQVTQMGQEVILRCVPISNHLYFYWYRQILGQKVEFLVSFYNNEISEKSEIFDDQFSVERPDGSNFTLKIRSTKLEDSAMYFCATGQGRNEQYFGPGTRLTVT.

This clone was detected only a few times. The chain joins TRBV6-4 to TRBJ2-1; D is undetermined. The CDR3 runs to 10 residues. V was pared by 6 bases and J by 15 bases, with 12 bases between. Germline CDR1 reads MRHNA; CDR2 reads SNTAGT. CDR3 protein: CASSPKSVFF. The CDR3 DNA reads TGTGCCAGCAGCCCTAAGTCGGTGTTCTTC.